This TCR beta chain was found in a study of cytomegalovirus exposure and HLA in healthy donors. Whole-study findings and limits: According to a subsequent analysis, TCR clusters identified in the first cohort showed a tendency to co-occur across the approximately 120 validation repertoires. Usually a TCR sequence was rare, but some public TCRs were found in many donors.

Libraries were prepared by immunoSEQ multiplex PCR; TCRdb keeps only in-frame clonotypes and omits some of them. The data hold 90,000 to 150,000 clones, with 88% observed a single time. A note on this clone: Antigen: not known.

The validation cohort, a group of some 120 subjects, included the donors and was separate from the roughly 700-subject first cohort. Germline V lookup: CDR1 MNHNY, CDR2 SVGAGI (reference sequence). The CDR3 totals 14 residues. Trimming removed 0 bases at V and 1 base at J, with 7 bases between. This sequence was found in a man younger than 35 in good health and CMV-seronegative. The sample consisted of PBMCs. V usage is TRBV6-6 and J usage is TRBJ2-7; D might be TRBD1 (5 bases). CDR3 sequence reads: CASSYSTESYEQYF. As DNA, the CDR3 is TGTGCCAGCAGTTACTCGACAGAATCCTACGAGCAGTACTTC.